These T cell receptor beta chains were read from a single sample in a study of CD8+ T cells in alopecia areata. Method: immunoSEQ multiplex PCR; TCRdb's copy keeps in-frame clones and lacks some. In the table there are more than 200,000 clones, around 67% of which are singletons. The sequencing here drew on CD4+ T cells sorted from blood, taken at week 0. The receptors derive from a human donor with alopecia areata. Each CDR3 is given with its conserved first and last residue. D genes are given only for firm matches. Part of the rows lack a size; the others show once, few, many or a class for expanded clones.

CDR3 length,J gene,D gene,clone size,V gene,CDR3 DNA,CDR3 protein
18,TRBJ1-5,TRBD1,few,TRBV6-1,TGTGCCAGCAGTGAAGCGCTTCCCGGCAGGGGGAATAATCAGCCCCAGCATTTT,CASSEALPGRGNNQPQHF
15,TRBJ2-1,TRBD2,few,TRBV4-2,TGTGCCAGCAGCCGGCGACCTACTAGCGGGGAAGAGCAGTTCTTC,CASSRRPTSGEEQFF
14,TRBJ1-6,TRBD1,.,TRBV30,TGTGCCTGGAATCAGGGACAGCACCACTCACCCCTCCACTTT,CAWNQGQHHSPLHF
13,TRBJ2-3,.,once,TRBV29-1,TGCAGCGTTGAGTTACAGTCCACAGATACGCAGTATTTT,CSVELQSTDTQYF
13,TRBJ2-5,.,few,TRBV5-1,TGCGCCAGCAGCTCCACAGAGCAAGAGACCCAGTACTTC,CASSSTEQETQYF
16,TRBJ1-3,.,.,TRBV30,TGTGCCTGGAGTGTACGAGTACTTACCTCTGGAAACACCATATATTTT,CAWSVRVLTSGNTIYF
14,TRBJ1-6,.,.,TRBV27,TGTGCCAGCAGCTTCTGGGGTGGTAATTCACCCCTCCACTTT,CASSFWGGNSPLHF
14,TRBJ2-1,.,once,TRBV29-1,TGCAGCGTTGTAGGACCGAGCTCCTACAATGAGCAGTTCTTC,CSVVGPSSYNEQFF
15,TRBJ1-2,.,.,TRBV15,TGTGCCACCAGCAGAGATGGCGGGACAACCTATGGCTACACCTTC,CATSRDGGTTYGYTF
15,TRBJ2-3,.,.,TRBV30,TGTGCCTCGGCACTTGGAGGGGCCAGCACAGATACGCAGTATTTT,CASALGGASTDTQYF
15,TRBJ2-6,.,.,TRBV5-1,TGCGCCAGCAAGGAGGGGTCCTCTGGGGCCAACGTCCTGACTTTC,CASKEGSSGANVLTF
8,TRBJ1-1,.,.,TRBV19,TGTGCCACCGGGGGAGCTTTCTTT,CATGGAFF
11,TRBJ1-2,.,.,TRBV7-9,TGTGCCAGCAGCGCTGGAAGGGGCTACACCTTC,CASSAGRGYTF
13,TRBJ1-6,.,few,TRBV5-6,TGTGCCAGCAGCTTCGGCCGGGGTTCACCCCTCCACTTT,CASSFGRGSPLHF
12,TRBJ2-7,.,.,TRBV2,TGTGCCAGCAGTGAGCAGAGCTACGAGCAGTACTTC,CASSEQSYEQYF
15,TRBJ1-5,.,.,TRBV4-1,TGCGCCAGCAGCCAAGGGACGGCAGGGGCCCAGCCCCAGCATTTT,CASSQGTAGAQPQHF
13,TRBJ2-5,TRBD1,.,TRBV29-1,TGCAGCGTTGAAGGACAGGGATGGGAGACCCAGTACTTC,CSVEGQGWETQYF
14,TRBJ1-5,TRBD1,.,TRBV7-9,TGTGCCAGCAGTCGAACAGGGGTCAGGCAGCCCCAGCATTTT,CASSRTGVRQPQHF
16,TRBJ2-5,TRBD2,.,TRBV29-1,TGCAGCGTGCCCGAGGAGCGGGGGAGTTATCGAGAGACCCAGTACTTC,CSVPEERGSYRETQYF
11,TRBJ2-5,.,.,TRBV30,TGTGCCGGGGGGGCGAGCGAGACCCAGTACTTC,CAGGASETQYF
14,TRBJ1-4,TRBD1,.,TRBV30,TGTGCCTGGAGTGTACGGCAGGGGGCTGAAAAACTGTTTTTT,CAWSVRQGAEKLFF
15,TRBJ1-2,.,.,TRBV2,TGTGCCAGCAGTGAAGCAGGGGCGGTACAATATGGCTACACCTTC,CASSEAGAVQYGYTF
16,TRBJ2-1,.,.,TRBV25-1,TGTGCCAGCAGTGGCTACTCCGGGACCTTCCACAATGAGCAGTTCTTC,CASSGYSGTFHNEQFF
15,TRBJ2-5,TRBD1,.,TRBV4-2,TGTGCCAGCAGCCTACTCCTACAGGGGCAAGAGACCCAGTACTTC,CASSLLLQGQETQYF
13,TRBJ1-5,.,few,TRBV29-1,TGCAGCGTTGAGGATTGTTCAAATCAGCCCCAGCATTTT,CSVEDCSNQPQHF
15,TRBJ2-3,TRBD2,.,TRBV30,TGTGCCTGGTCTAGCGGGGGCATAAGCACAGATACGCAGTATTTT,CAWSSGGISTDTQYF
16,TRBJ2-1,TRBD1,.,TRBV12-5,TGTGCTAGTGGTTTGGTAAGGGGGACAGGGGATGGTGAGCAGTTCTTC,CASGLVRGTGDGEQFF